The 24 T cell receptor beta chains below were found in one sample sequenced in a study of T cell responses to AZD1222 COVID-19 vaccine. TCRdb's table, derived via immunoSEQ multiplex PCR, lists solely in-frame clones and lacks some. The sample lists 80,000 or so clones, 92% seen once, with 4.7% in the top ten. The sequenced sample was peripheral blood, obtained 28 days after the second AZD1222 dose. All receptors come from an adult who received the AZD1222 COVID-19 vaccine.

The chain combines TRBV6-5 with TRBJ2-5; D ambiguous. This CDR3 contains 13 residues. Between the trimmed V and J ends, which lost 4 bases and 3 bases, there was a span of 9 bases. CDR1 MNHEY and CDR2 SVGAGI come from the germline V gene. The CDR3 DNA follows: TGTGCCAGCAGTTCGGCAGGAAAAGAGACCCAGTACTTC. Encoded protein: CASSSAGKETQYF.

The CDR3 here is CASSPLAAYEQYF. The CDR3 DNA reads as TGTGCCAGCTCACCACTGGCAGCCTACGAGCAGTACTTC. V usage is TRBV18 and J usage is TRBJ2-7, with D unclear. This CDR3 is 13 amino acids long. Trimming removed 1 base at V and 2 bases at J, with 6 bases between. Germline CDR1 reads KGHSH; CDR2 reads LQKENI.

The chain combines TRBV7-9 with TRBJ1-2; D gene uncertain. Germline V gives CDR1 SEHNR, CDR2 FQNEAQ (reference sequence). This CDR3 is built from 16 residues. Trimming took 5 bases from V and 8 from J, leaving 24 bases between them. The CDR3, as DNA: TGTGCCAGCAGCCACACGGGGTACAAGGAGGCCGAAGGCTACACCTTC. Its translation is CASSHTGYKEAEGYTF.

The chain employs TRBV29-1 and TRBJ2-4; possibly TRBD1 or TRBD2 for D (5 bases each). Trimming stripped 0 bases from V and 1 base from J, with 13 bases between. There are 16 residues in the CDR3. Germline loops: CDR1 SQVTM, CDR2 ANQGSEA. The CDR3 bases are TGCAGCGTTGAAGACGAGGGGCCCGTCGCCAAAAACATTCAGTACTTC. This encodes CSVEDEGPVAKNIQYF.

The chain combines TRBV11-3 with TRBJ2-5, with unresolved D. CDR3 length: 13 amino acids. Germline V gene lookup returns CDR1 SGHNT and CDR2 YENEEA. Between the trimmed V and J ends, which lost 0 bases and 7 bases, there was a span of 9 bases. The CDR3 sequence is CASSLDWSGTQYF. CDR3 nucleotide sequence: TGTGCCAGCAGCTTAGATTGGTCAGGGACCCAGTACTTC.

The genes are TRBV3-1 (or the pseudogene TRBV3-2) and TRBJ1-3; 8 positions agree with TRBD1. In germline, CDR1 is LGHDT, CDR2 YNNKEL (reference sequence). J lost 3 bases, V lost 2 bases, and 9 bases had no gene match. The CDR3 spans 17 residues. For the CDR3, the DNA is TGTGCCAGCAGCCAATCCCGGACAGGGAACTATGGAAACACCATATATTTT. Its translation is CASSQSRTGNYGNTIYF.

This rearrangement joins TRBV2 to TRBJ2-2, with D perhaps assigned TRBD1 or TRBD2 (5 bases each). Trimming shortened V by 3 bases and J by 4 bases, and 15 bases separated the two germline ends. This CDR3 spans 16 amino acids. Germline assignment: CDR1 SNHLY and CDR2 FYNNEI. Here the CDR3 DNA reads TGTGCCAGCAGTGAGAGGGGACCGGACGTCACCGGGGAGCTGTTTTTT. This encodes CASSERGPDVTGELFF.

The V gene is TRBV4-1, the J gene TRBJ1-4; D is possibly TRBD1 (5 bases). Deletions cut 4 bases from V and 0 bases from J, with 18 bases between. Germline CDR1 reads MGHRA; CDR2 reads YSYEKL. The CDR3 has 18 residues. In nucleotides, the CDR3 is TGCGCCAGCAGCCTCTCCGGGACCCGAAGATCAACTAATGAAAAACTGTTTTTT. As protein: CASSLSGTRRSTNEKLFF.

This chain links TRBV21-1 with TRBJ2-5; the table's D call, TRBD2, was not checked against the DNA. TRBV21-1 is an annotated pseudogene. The CDR3 runs 16 residues. This chain's CDR3 is CASSQVEGGPEETQYF. CDR3 nucleotides: TGTGCCAGCAGCCAGGTGGAGGGAGGGCCAGAAGAGACCCAGTACTTC.

The count of this clone is one. This chain links TRBV4-1 with TRBJ2-1, with TRBD1 as a possible D gene (6 bases). Trimming left V 0 bases short and J 4 bases short, with 13 bases between. CDR3 length: 16 amino acids. CDR1 and CDR2 from the germline V gene are MGHRA and YSYEKL. As DNA, the CDR3 is TGCGCCAGCAGCCAAGATCTAGGACAGCAGTACAATGAGCAGTTCTTC. It translates to CASSQDLGQQYNEQFF.

Written as DNA, the CDR3 is TGCGCCAGCAGCTTGGAGAGCAGGTCTGTAGATGGCTACACCTTC. This translates into CASSLESRSVDGYTF. The rearrangement links TRBV5-1 to TRBJ1-2; no reliable D call. Trimming left V 0 bases short and J 6 bases short, with 15 bases between. The CDR3 is 15 amino acids. Germline lookup yields CDR1 SGHRS and CDR2 YFSETQ.

The V and J genes are TRBV19 and TRBJ1-2, with D hard to call. The CDR3 runs 12 residues. Trimming cost V 6 bases and J 3 bases, with 8 bases left between them. Germline V gene lookup returns CDR1 LNHDA and CDR2 SQIVND (reference sequence). The CDR3 DNA sequence: TGTGCCAGTAGCCGGGGATACTATGGCTACACCTTC. Amino acid sequence: CASSRGYYGYTF.

The chain joins TRBV18 to TRBJ2-3; TRBD1 matches 10 bases. Germline lookup yields CDR1 KGHSH and CDR2 LQKENI. This CDR3 comprises 15 residues. V was pared by 6 bases and J by 3 bases, with 6 bases of the junction left unmatched. This CDR3 reads CASSPGTGETDTQYF. In nucleotides, the CDR3 is TGTGCCAGCTCCCCCGGGACAGGGGAAACAGATACGCAGTATTTT.

This chain joins TRBV2 and TRBJ2-5, with 7 bases that match TRBD1. Per the germline V gene, CDR1 is SNHLY and CDR2 is FYNNEI. Trimming at V came to 5 bases and at J to 2 bases, leaving 2 bases not matched to a gene. CDR3 size: 13 residues. The CDR3 here is CASSRDRQETQYF. CDR3 DNA sequence: TGTGCCAGCAGTCGGGACAGACAAGAGACCCAGTACTTC.

This chain joins TRBV29-1 and TRBJ1-1, with D perhaps TRBD1 (6 bases). V dropped 1 base and J dropped 10 bases, with 16 bases sitting between them. The CDR3 has 13 amino acids. The germline V gene has CDR1 SQVTM and CDR2 ANQGSEA. Written as DNA, the CDR3 is TGCAGCGTTGAAGTTGGTGGGGGGCGGGCAGCTTTCTTT. Translation gives CSVEVGGGRAAFF. Complete variable domain (other parts from reference TRBV29-1 and TRBJ1-1): SAVISQKPSRDICQRGTSLTIQCQVDSQVTMMFWYRQQPGQSLTLIATANQGSEATYESGFVIDKFPISRPNLTFSTLTVSNMSPEDSSIYLCSVEVGGGRAAFFGQGTRLTVV.

This chain connects TRBV11-2 to TRBJ1-3; 8 nucleotides align to TRBD1. Germline V gene data show CDR1 as SGHAT and CDR2 as FQNNGV. The CDR3 sequence is 15 residues long. J was trimmed by 3 bases and V by 6 bases; bases with no gene match: 7. The DNA for the CDR3 is TGTGCCAGCAGTCCGCAGGGGGCTGTTGGAAACACCATATATTTT. The encoded protein is CASSPQGAVGNTIYF.

The chain combines TRBV5-6 with TRBJ1-6; maybe TRBD1 (6 bases). Trimming cost V 0 bases and J 13 bases, with 14 bases left between them. Germline V gives CDR1 SGHDT, CDR2 YYEEEE. The CDR3 extends over 14 amino acids. The CDR3 coding sequence is TGTGCCAGCAGCTTGGTACAGGGTCGGGCCCCCCTCCACTTT. Protein: CASSLVQGRAPLHF.

The CDR3, as DNA: TGTGCCAGCAGCCATATAGCGGGAGGACCCTTTTACAATGAGCAGTTCTTC. Protein sequence: CASSHIAGGPFYNEQFF. The chain has TRBV14 and TRBJ2-1, with TRBD2 matching 10 bases. Looked up from germline, CDR1 is SGHDN and CDR2 is FVKESK. The trim removed 3 bases at V and 4 bases at J, leaving 9 bases unmatched. The CDR3 has 17 residues.

In the case of this clone: This may come from a read error, since a much larger clone is one base off. The chain recombines TRBV5-6 with TRBJ2-3; D is unresolved. The V gene lost 4 bases and the J gene lost 2 bases, with 2 bases spanning the gap. This CDR3 is 11 amino acids long. Germline CDR1 SGHDT, CDR2 YYEEEE. DNA of the CDR3: TGTGCCAGCAGCACCACAGATACGCAGTATTTT. Its protein is CASSTTDTQYF.

The chain is built from TRBV20-1 and TRBJ1-5; possibly TRBD1 for D (5 bases). Trimming removed 7 bases from V and 11 bases from J, with 15 bases in between. The CDR3 is 11 residues long. Germline V gene lookup returns CDR1 DFQATT and CDR2 SNEGSKA (reference sequence). CDR3 sequence reads: CSGTWIGAQHF. CDR3 nucleotide sequence: TGCAGTGGGACGTGGATAGGGGCCCAGCATTTT.

This clone was counted once. The J gene is TRBJ2-5, the V gene TRBV7-2; TRBD2 aligns across 16 bases. V trimming: 4 bases; J trimming: 4 bases; junction bases outside the gene matches: 6. The CDR3 totals 17 residues. Germline V gene data show CDR1 as SGHTA and CDR2 as FQGNSA. In DNA form, the CDR3 reads TGTGCCAGCAGCTCGGGACTAGCGGGAGGGGGCAGAGAGACCCAGTACTTC. Translating it yields CASSSGLAGGGRETQYF.

J is TRBJ1-5 and V is TRBV10-3, with D unclear. CDR3 size: 13 residues. V was pared by 3 bases and J by 5 bases, with 8 bases between. Looked up from germline, CDR1 is ENHRY and CDR2 is SYGVKD. Here the CDR3 reads CAISDRTDQPQHF. For the CDR3, the DNA is TGTGCCATCAGTGATCGGACCGATCAGCCCCAGCATTTT.

There are a few counts of this clone. DNA for the CDR3: TGTGCCTGGAAGAGGGGGCTAGTCTCCTACGAGCAGTACTTC. Protein: CAWKRGLVSYEQYF. The rearrangement joins TRBV30 to TRBJ2-7; 7 nucleotides line up with TRBD1. Trimming removed 4 bases from V and 0 bases from J; junction bases left unmatched: 6. Germline V gives CDR1 GTSNPN, CDR2 SVGIG (reference sequence). The length of the CDR3 is 14 residues.

The V and J genes are TRBV4-3 and TRBJ2-1, with TRBD1 matching 10 bases. The CDR3 consists of 20 residues. V gave up 4 bases and J gave up 0 bases; unmatched junction bases: 15. Germline V gene sequence: CDR1 LGHNA, CDR2 YSLEER. The CDR3 coding sequence is TGCGCCAGCAGCCGCGGGACAGGGGAATGGGAGATGGGCTCCTACAATGAGCAGTTCTTC. Its translation is CASSRGTGEWEMGSYNEQFF.